This T cell receptor (beta chain) comes out of a study of shared clonotypes between healthy human individuals. Study background: Each donor contributed plates that comprised three CD4 naive, three CD4 memory, two CD8 naive and one CD8 memory.

The data were produced by immunoSEQ multiplex PCR, yet TCRdb's version contains in-frame clones alone and is incomplete. The table includes 2.5 million or so clones, approximately 92% detected once. Germline V gives CDR1 MGHRA, CDR2 YSYEKL. The V segment lost 10 bases and the J segment 1 base; nucleotides outside the gene matches: 11. The CDR3 consists of 15 residues. This sequence joins TRBV4-1 and TRBJ1-1, with 8 bases aligning to TRBD1. What was sequenced was naive CD4+ T cells sorted from blood. Subset given: CD45RA+ positively selected. The TCR was taken from a man in his late teens or twenties in good health. CDR3 nucleotides: TGCGCCACCAGTCGCTCTGGACAGGGGAACACTGAAGCTTTCTTT. Its protein product is CATSRSGQGNTEAFF.